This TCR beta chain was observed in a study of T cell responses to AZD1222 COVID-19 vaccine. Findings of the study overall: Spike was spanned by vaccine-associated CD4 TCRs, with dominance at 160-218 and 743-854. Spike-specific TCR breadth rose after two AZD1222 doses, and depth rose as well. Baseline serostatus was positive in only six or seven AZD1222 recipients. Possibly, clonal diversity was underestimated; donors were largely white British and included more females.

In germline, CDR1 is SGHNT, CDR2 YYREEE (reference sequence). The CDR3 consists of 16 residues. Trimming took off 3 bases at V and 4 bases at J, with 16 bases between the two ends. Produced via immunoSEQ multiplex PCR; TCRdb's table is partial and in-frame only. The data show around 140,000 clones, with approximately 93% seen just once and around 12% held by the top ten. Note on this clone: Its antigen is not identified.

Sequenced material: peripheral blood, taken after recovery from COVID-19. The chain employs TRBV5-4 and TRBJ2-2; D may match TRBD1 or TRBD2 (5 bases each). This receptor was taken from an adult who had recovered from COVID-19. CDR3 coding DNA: TGTGCCAGCAGCTCCTCCGGGACCAGCGCCACCGGGGAGCTGTTTTTT. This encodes CASSSSGTSATGELFF. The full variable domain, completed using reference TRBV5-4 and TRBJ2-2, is ETGVTQSPTHLIKTRGQQVTLRCSSQSGHNTVSWYQQALGQGPQFIFQYYREEENGRGNFPPRFSGLQFPNYSSELNVNALELDDSALYLCASSSSGTSATGELFFGEGSRLTVL.